These 23 T cell receptor beta chains came from one sample sequenced in a study of CD8 T cells in ankylosing spondylitis. The study, taken as a whole, reports: Roughly eight highly homologous variants formed a TCR beta motif that appeared characteristic of ankylosing spondylitis blood.

Their target antigens are unknown. One entry per CDR3 protein, called by TCRdb with MiXCR from the 5' RACE reads. Here the sample spans a few hundred thousand distinct CDR3 sequences, approximately 20% being singletons. Input material: blood, either unsorted or a sorted T cell fraction (not recorded which). The receptors originated from a male donor with ankylosing spondylitis.

This clonotype occurred a few times. The V call is TRBV4-3, the J call TRBJ2-1, with 9 bases matching TRBD2. V lost 1 base to trimming and J lost 5 bases; unmatched junction nucleotides: 3. The CDR3 has 15 amino acids. Per the germline V gene, CDR1 is LGHNA and CDR2 is YSLEER. In nucleotides, the CDR3 is TGCGCCAGCAGCCAAGTAGCGGGAGCCGACAATGAGCAGTTCTTC. Protein sequence: CASSQVAGADNEQFF.

The rearrangement uses TRBV24-1 and TRBJ2-2; D uncertain. The CDR3 length is 14 residues. V was pared by 4 bases and J by 0 bases, with 5 bases between. Germline-derived CDR1 and CDR2 are KGHDR and SFDVKD. The CDR3, as DNA: TGTGCCACCAGTGAGCGAACGAACACCGGGGAGCTGTTTTTT. Protein product: CATSERTNTGELFF.

V is TRBV12-3 or TRBV12-4 and J is TRBJ2-7; TRBD1 aligns across 7 bases. This CDR3 is 14 amino acids long. After removal of 4 bases from V and 3 bases from J, the junction contained 6 bases not matched to a gene. The CDR3 coding sequence is TGTGCCAGCAGTTCTCCGGGGACAGTCTACGAGCAGTACTTC. This sequence encodes CASSSPGTVYEQYF.

The CDR3 spells CASRGSGSVDTQYF. Here the CDR3 DNA reads TGTGCCAGCAGGGGTAGCGGGAGTGTAGATACGCAGTATTTT. V usage is TRBV3-1 and J usage is TRBJ2-3, with TRBD2 matching 9 bases. Germline CDR1 LGHDT, CDR2 YNNKEL (reference sequence). There are 14 residues in the CDR3. The trim removed 6 bases at V and 5 bases at J, leaving 6 bases unmatched.

The chain combines TRBV20-1 with TRBJ2-3; 13 nucleotides match TRBD2. This CDR3 is built from 16 residues. Germline V gene data show CDR1 as DFQATT and CDR2 as SNEGSKA (reference sequence). Trimming at V came to 5 bases and at J to 2 bases, leaving 7 bases not matched to a gene. The CDR3 loop reads CSALPGLAGTTDTQYF. The CDR3 coding sequence is TGCAGTGCTCTTCCGGGACTAGCGGGAACCACAGATACGCAGTATTTT.

As concerns this clonotype: At one of its ends the junction is not consistent with the germline gene, which may arise from a read error. The chain uses TRBV12-3 or TRBV12-4 and TRBJ1-3; 7 bases are a match to TRBD1. This CDR3 contains 15 residues. The CDR3 spells CASGDRALSGNTTYF. CDR3 sequence (DNA): TGTGCCAGCGGAGACAGGGCACTCTCTGGAAACACCACATATTTT.

CDR3 loop: CASSTGAPSNEKLFF. CDR3 bases: TGCGCCAGCAGCACGGGGGCGCCTTCAAATGAAAAACTGTTTTTT. The V call is TRBV5-1, the J call TRBJ1-4; D might be TRBD1 (6 bases). V was pared by 4 bases and J by 5 bases, with 15 bases between. Per germline, CDR1 SGHRS and CDR2 YFSETQ. The CDR3 has 15 residues.

V and J are TRBV4-3 and TRBJ2-3, with 9 bases aligning to TRBD2. Germline loops: CDR1 LGHNA, CDR2 YSLEER. This CDR3 contains 17 residues. Germline trimming cut 4 bases from V and 3 bases from J; bases unmatched to any gene: 11. DNA of the CDR3: TGCGCCAGCAGCCTCGGCCTTGGGGCGGGAGGGACAGATACGCAGTATTTT. Its translation: CASSLGLGAGGTDTQYF.

V is TRBV5-1 and J is TRBJ2-1; 13 nucleotides agree with TRBD2. With 4 bases clipped from V and 6 bases from J, the junction kept 10 bases outside the gene matches. CDR1 is SGHRS and CDR2 is YFSETQ in the germline V gene. This CDR3 spans 17 amino acids. This CDR3 reads CASSPRRTSGSLNEQFF. As DNA, the CDR3 is TGCGCCAGCAGCCCGAGGAGGACTAGCGGGAGCCTCAATGAGCAGTTCTTC.

The rearrangement joins TRBV29-1 to TRBJ2-3, with D perhaps matching TRBD1 (6 bases). Germline CDR1 is SQVTM and CDR2 is ANQGSEA. Trimming left V 0 bases short and J 0 bases short, with 16 bases between. The CDR3 runs to 17 residues. The CDR3 spells CSVEDFKGVLSTDTQYF. The CDR3 DNA follows: TGCAGCGTTGAAGATTTTAAGGGGGTTTTGAGCACAGATACGCAGTATTTT.

This chain connects TRBV18 to TRBJ2-6; tentatively, D is TRBD1 (5 bases). In germline, CDR1 is KGHSH, CDR2 LQKENI. V lost 1 base and J 4 bases, leaving 14 bases between the germline ends. The CDR3 runs 17 residues. Here the CDR3 reads CASSPRSIRAGANVLTF. The DNA of the CDR3 is TGTGCCAGCTCACCACGTAGCATCAGGGCCGGGGCCAACGTCCTGACTTTC.

The rearrangement joins TRBV2 to TRBJ2-5; 7 nucleotides match TRBD2. This CDR3 is built from 16 residues. The J segment lost 2 bases and the V segment lost 7 bases, leaving 13 bases of the junction unmatched. Germline CDR1 SNHLY, CDR2 FYNNEI. The CDR3 sequence: CASTERGGSGQETQYF. CDR3 DNA sequence: TGTGCCAGCACAGAGAGGGGCGGGAGCGGGCAAGAGACCCAGTACTTC.

The chain carries TRBV20-1 and TRBJ2-1; the D gene is possibly TRBD2 (6 bases). V lost 6 bases and J 6 bases, leaving 21 bases between the germline ends. The CDR3 sequence is 15 residues long. The germline V gene encodes CDR1 DFQATT and CDR2 SNEGSKA (reference sequence). CDR3 DNA: TGCAGTGCCCCGCACAGGTGGGGAGGACTCAATGAGCAGTTCTTC. It translates to CSAPHRWGGLNEQFF.

This clonotype has just a few counts. The rearrangement joins TRBV7-8 to TRBJ1-4; TRBD1 might be the D (5 bases). Germline lookup yields CDR1 SGHVS and CDR2 FQNEAQ. V was pared by 2 bases and J by 0 bases, with 16 bases between. This CDR3 comprises 18 residues. DNA of the CDR3: TGTGCCAGCAGCTTAAGGCGCAGGGCCACTGCAACTAATGAAAAACTGTTTTTT. This codes for CASSLRRRATATNEKLFF.

The V and J genes are TRBV12-3 or TRBV12-4 and TRBJ2-2; weak D call: TRBD2 (5 bases). The CDR3 covers 13 residues. The V and J ends lost 6 bases and 2 bases respectively, with 7 bases between them. CDR3 sequence reads: CASRRDNTGELFF. The CDR3 DNA follows: TGTGCCAGCAGACGGGATAACACCGGGGAGCTGTTTTTT.

This clonotype was picked up a small number of times. The chain recombines TRBV7-2 with TRBJ2-2; the D call may be TRBD1 or TRBD2 (5 bases each). This CDR3 region has 13 residues. The V end was cut by 4 bases, the J end by 7 bases, with 10 bases between. Germline V gene lookup returns CDR1 SGHTA and CDR2 FQGNSA. The CDR3 DNA reads as TGTGCCAGCAGCTCGGGTGGGGGCGGGGAGCTGTTTTTT. Translating gives CASSSGGGGELFF.

The rearrangement joins TRBV18 to TRBJ2-1; 10 nucleotides align to TRBD2. The trim removed 6 bases at V and 6 bases at J, leaving 8 bases unmatched. Germline CDR1 reads KGHSH; CDR2 reads LQKENI. The CDR3 is 15 residues long. DNA for the CDR3: TGTGCCAGCTCGGGACAGCTAGCGGGGGTCAATGAGCAGTTCTTC. This translates into CASSGQLAGVNEQFF.

This clonotype has more than one count but fewer than ten. The rearrangement joins TRBV12-3 or TRBV12-4 to TRBJ2-1, with 7 bases matching TRBD1. This CDR3 has 15 amino acids. With V trimmed by 3 bases and J by 2 bases, 4 bases remained unmatched. For the CDR3, the DNA is TGTGCCAGCAGTTTGGAGCAGGGGGCCTACAATGAGCAGTTCTTC. This encodes CASSLEQGAYNEQFF.

The chain couples TRBV12-3 or TRBV12-4 to TRBJ1-3; unclear D gene. CDR3 length: 15 amino acids. The V end was cut by 2 bases, the J end by 0 bases, with 8 bases between. CDR3 amino acids: CASSLSHISGNTIYF. The DNA for the CDR3 is TGTGCCAGCAGTTTAAGCCACATCTCTGGAAACACCATATATTTT.

This clonotype has only a few counts. V gene TRBV29-1 combines with J gene TRBJ2-1, with TRBD2 matching 8 bases. The CDR3 runs 14 residues. CDR1 is SQVTM and CDR2 is ANQGSEA in the germline V gene. V shed 7 bases, J shed 3 bases, and the junction held 8 bases outside the gene matches. This CDR3 reads CSARGLESYNEQFF. The CDR3 nucleotides are TGCAGCGCTAGGGGACTAGAGAGCTACAATGAGCAGTTCTTC.

The chain joins TRBV11-2 to TRBJ1-1; 7 bases agree with TRBD1. V shed 3 bases and J 4 bases; nucleotides not matched to a gene: 8. CDR3 length: 15 amino acids. Germline V gene data show CDR1 as SGHAT and CDR2 as FQNNGV. As DNA, the CDR3 is TGTGCCAGCAGCTTCCGAACAGGGGATATCACTGAAGCTTTCTTT. This gives the protein CASSFRTGDITEAFF.

V and J are TRBV20-1 and TRBJ1-1, with 8 bases matching TRBD1. V shed 3 bases, J shed 0 bases, and the junction held 3 bases outside the gene matches. This CDR3 has 14 residues. The germline CDR1 and CDR2 sequences are DFQATT and SNEGSKA (reference sequence). The CDR3 nucleotides read TGCAGTGCTAGGCGGACAGGGTTGAACACTGAAGCTTTCTTT. As protein: CSARRTGLNTEAFF.

The chain employs TRBV18 and TRBJ1-1, with unresolved D. Germline V gene sequence: CDR1 KGHSH, CDR2 LQKENI. The CDR3 loop spans 14 amino acids. Trimming left V 1 base short and J 0 bases short, with 6 bases between. The CDR3 region has the DNA TGTGCCAGCTCACCACAGGATTTGAACACTGAAGCTTTCTTT. This gives the protein CASSPQDLNTEAFF.